This T cell receptor beta chain comes out of a study of blood T cells in healthy people across ages. V gave up 5 bases and J gave up 4 bases; unmatched junction bases: 7. The CDR3 is made up of 15 amino acids. PCR was performed a second time for about 7 to 11 cycles using a sample-barcoded 5' primer and a J-beta primer mix. TCRdb used MiXCR to reprocess the 5' RACE reads, holding one entry per CDR3 protein. The sample has 920,000 or so distinct CDR3 sequences; 45% are singletons. The sequenced sample was blood. The clonotype originates from a woman aged 55 to 70 in good health. The rearrangement uses TRBV12-3 or TRBV12-4 and TRBJ2-2; 7 nucleotides agree with TRBD1. CDR3 nucleotide sequence: TGTGCCAGCAGTCCTCAGGGGGTTGTCACCGGGGAGCTGTTTTTT. This translates into CASSPQGVVTGELFF.